Presented here are 10 T cell receptor beta chains from one specimen sequenced in a study of T cell responses to AZD1222 COVID-19 vaccine. Method: immunoSEQ multiplex PCR; TCRdb's copy keeps in-frame clones and lacks some. The repertoire holds 130,000 or so clones, about 90% seen once, with around 1.7% in the top ten. The specimen was peripheral blood, collected on day 0 of AZD1222 vaccination. These receptors all stem from an adult in good health.

The chain carries TRBV7-2 and TRBJ1-2; no reliable D call. The CDR3 length is 12 residues. The germline V gene has CDR1 SGHTA and CDR2 FQGNSA. V lost 1 base to trimming and J lost 8 bases, with 8 bases between them. CDR3 sequence: CASSLVGEGYTF. CDR3 DNA sequence: TGTGCCAGCAGCTTAGTTGGGGAGGGCTACACCTTC.

The J gene is TRBJ2-1, the V gene TRBV6-1; TRBD2 agrees at 10 bases. The CDR3 totals 15 residues. The ends lost 1 base at V and 10 bases at J; junction bases unmatched: 7. CDR1 is MNHNS and CDR2 is SASEGT in the germline V gene. CDR3 protein: CASSEVSGGAREQFF. CDR3 nucleotides: TGTGCCAGCAGTGAAGTAAGCGGGGGGGCCAGGGAGCAGTTCTTC.

The table lists this clone with a count of one. V usage is TRBV6-2 or TRBV6-3 and J usage is TRBJ1-2; D is undetermined. The CDR3 has 14 amino acids. Per the germline V gene, CDR1 is MNHEY and CDR2 is SVGEGT. Trimming shortened V by 0 bases and J by 8 bases, and 13 bases separated the two germline ends. The CDR3 spells CASSYSNWEDGYTF. The DNA of the CDR3 is TGTGCCAGCAGTTACTCGAATTGGGAAGACGGCTACACCTTC.

The V and J genes are TRBV6-6 and TRBJ2-7, with 12 bases lining up with TRBD1. The germline V gene encodes CDR1 MNHNY and CDR2 SVGAGI (reference sequence). J lost 6 bases, V lost 0 bases, and 6 bases had no gene match. This CDR3 region has 16 residues. CDR3 protein: CASSYSRGQGAREQYF. CDR3 nucleotide sequence: TGTGCCAGCAGTTACTCCCGGGGACAGGGGGCGCGCGAGCAGTACTTC.

The chain has TRBV9 and TRBJ1-1, with D hard to call. CDR1 and CDR2 from the germline V gene are SGDLS and YYNGEE. CDR3 length equals 13 residues. Deletions cut 7 bases from V and 8 bases from J, with 18 bases between. CDR3 residues: CASARAEHQEAFF. The CDR3 DNA is TGTGCCAGCGCTCGCGCGGAGCATCAAGAAGCTTTCTTT.

This chain uses TRBV4-3 with TRBJ2-1; TRBD2 agrees at 9 bases. Looked up from germline, CDR1 is LGHNA and CDR2 is YSLEER. This CDR3 comprises 17 residues. Germline trimming cut 0 bases from V and 9 bases from J; bases unmatched to any gene: 12. This CDR3 is CASSQDMGGRAVGEQFF. CDR3 nucleotides: TGCGCCAGCAGCCAAGATATGGGCGGGAGGGCCGTGGGTGAGCAGTTCTTC.

This chain joins TRBV29-1 and TRBJ1-2, with D unresolved. The CDR3 loop spans 15 amino acids. Trimming took off 2 bases at V and 0 bases at J, with 13 bases between the two ends. Germline V lookup: CDR1 SQVTM, CDR2 ANQGSEA. CDR3 loop: CSVEPGGRANYGYTF. CDR3 DNA: TGCAGCGTTGAACCGGGAGGACGAGCTAACTATGGCTACACCTTC.

The chain joins TRBV19 to TRBJ1-6, with no clear D. V lost 0 bases and J 8 bases, leaving 11 bases between the germline ends. Germline V CDR1 and CDR2: LNHDA, SQIVND (reference sequence). This CDR3 comprises 15 residues. The CDR3 region is CASSIDPGTDSPLHF. DNA for the CDR3: TGTGCCAGTAGTATAGACCCCGGTACGGATTCACCCCTCCACTTT.

V and J are TRBV7-9 and TRBJ1-1; a weak D match, TRBD1 (6 bases). V was clipped by 7 bases and J by 0 bases, with 15 bases between them. There are 15 residues in the CDR3. From germline, CDR1 is SEHNR and CDR2 FQNEAQ (reference sequence). The CDR3 protein is CASTVSGAVNTEAFF. The CDR3 DNA reads as TGTGCCAGCACGGTTTCAGGGGCGGTGAACACTGAAGCTTTCTTT.

The genes are TRBV19 and TRBJ1-5, with 9 positions matching TRBD1. CDR3 length: 17 amino acids. CDR1 and CDR2 from the germline V gene are LNHDA and SQIVND (reference sequence). V dropped 10 bases and J dropped 0; count of bases not matched to a gene: 13. The CDR3 DNA reads as TGTGCCACCTCACACAGGACAGGGGCGCATAGCAATCAGCCCCAGCATTTT. It codes for CATSHRTGAHSNQPQHF.